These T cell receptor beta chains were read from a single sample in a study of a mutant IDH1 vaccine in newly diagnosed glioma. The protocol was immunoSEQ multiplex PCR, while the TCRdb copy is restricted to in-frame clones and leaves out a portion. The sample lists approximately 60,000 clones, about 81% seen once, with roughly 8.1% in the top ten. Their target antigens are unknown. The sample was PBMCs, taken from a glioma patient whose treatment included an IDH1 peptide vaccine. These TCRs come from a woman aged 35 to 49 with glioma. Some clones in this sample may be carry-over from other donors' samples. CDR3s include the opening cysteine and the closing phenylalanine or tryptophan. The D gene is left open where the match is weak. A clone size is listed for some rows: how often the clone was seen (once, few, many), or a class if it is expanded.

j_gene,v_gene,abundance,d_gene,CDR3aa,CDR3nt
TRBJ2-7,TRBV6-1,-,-,CASSLQQGRSYEQYF,TGTGCCAGCAGCTTACAACAGGGAAGGTCCTACGAGCAGTACTTC
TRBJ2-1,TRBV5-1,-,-,CASSRIRGNSYNEQFF,TGCGCCAGCAGTAGAATTCGGGGGAACTCCTACAATGAGCAGTTCTTC
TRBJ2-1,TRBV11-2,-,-,CASTAAPQYNEQFF,TGTGCCAGCACCGCCGCGCCGCAGTACAATGAGCAGTTCTTC
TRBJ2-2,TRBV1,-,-,CTSSQARGSTGELFF,TGCACCAGCAGCCAAGCTAGAGGGTCCACCGGGGAGCTGTTTTTT
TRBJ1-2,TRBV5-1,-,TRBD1,CASSSQGAESGYTF,TGCGCCAGCAGCTCTCAGGGGGCTGAAAGCGGCTACACCTTC
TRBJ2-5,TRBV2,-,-,CASSLDQGTQYF,TGTGCCAGCAGTCTCGACCAGGGGACCCAGTACTTC
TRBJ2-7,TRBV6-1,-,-,CASSESWGAYEQYF,TGTGCCAGCAGTGAAAGTTGGGGGGCCTACGAGCAGTACTTC
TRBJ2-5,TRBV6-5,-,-,CASSSLAGGETQYF,TGTGCCAGCAGTTCCTTAGCTGGGGGGGAGACCCAGTACTTC
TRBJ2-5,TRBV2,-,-,CASSGRRETQYF,TGTGCCAGCTCGGGGAGGCGAGAGACCCAGTACTTC
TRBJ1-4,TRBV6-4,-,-,CASRDGTPYEKLFF,TGTGCCAGCAGGGACGGGACGCCTTATGAAAAACTGTTTTTT
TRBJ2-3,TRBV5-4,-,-,CASSSDGSRTDTQYF,TGTGCCAGCAGCTCCGATGGGAGCCGCACAGATACGCAGTATTTT
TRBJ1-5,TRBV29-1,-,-,CSVKQGNQPQHF,TGCAGCGTTAAACAGGGCAATCAGCCCCAGCATTTT
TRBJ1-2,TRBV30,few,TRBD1,CAWSRDRPYGYTF,TGTGCCTGGAGCCGGGACAGGCCTTATGGCTACACCTTC
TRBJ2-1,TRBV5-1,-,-,CASSHPRKNEQFF,TGCGCCAGCAGCCATCCAAGGAAGAATGAGCAGTTCTTC
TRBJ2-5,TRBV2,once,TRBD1,CASRPDRGQETQYF,TGTGCCAGCAGGCCAGACAGGGGGCAAGAGACCCAGTACTTC
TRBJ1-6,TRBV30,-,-,CAWAPGTTVFSPLHF,TGTGCCTGGGCACCCGGGACAACGGTTTTTTCACCCCTCCACTTT
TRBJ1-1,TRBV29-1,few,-,CSVSRNKAEAFF,TGCAGCGTTAGCAGGAATAAGGCTGAAGCTTTCTTT
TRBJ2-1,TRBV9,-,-,CASSVEERIYNEQFF,TGTGCCAGCAGCGTAGAAGAACGGATCTACAATGAGCAGTTCTTC
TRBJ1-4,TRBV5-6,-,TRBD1,CASSGGQGLDEKLFF,TGTGCCAGCAGCGGGGGACAGGGTCTGGATGAAAAACTGTTTTTT
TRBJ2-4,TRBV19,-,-,CASTLDGRGTDIQYF,TGTGCCAGTACCCTAGATGGACGGGGCACCGACATTCAGTACTTC
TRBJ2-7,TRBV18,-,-,CASSRDNYYEQYF,TGTGCCAGCTCACGGGACAATTACTACGAGCAGTACTTC
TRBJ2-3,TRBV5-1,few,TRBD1,CASSLGRDRVTDTQYF,TGCGCCAGCAGCTTGGGCCGGGACAGGGTCACAGATACGCAGTATTTT
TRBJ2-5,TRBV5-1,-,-,CASSLLGGPGETQYF,TGCGCCAGCAGCTTATTGGGGGGCCCTGGTGAGACCCAGTACTTC
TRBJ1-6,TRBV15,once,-,CATSPLTGSSYNSPLHF,TGTGCCACCAGCCCATTAACGGGGAGCTCCTATAATTCACCCCTCCACTTT
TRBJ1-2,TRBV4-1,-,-,CASSRINSDSYTF,TGCGCCAGCAGCCGCATAAACAGTGATAGCTACACCTTC
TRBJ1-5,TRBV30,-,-,CAWSAGQFNQPQHF,TGTGCCTGGAGTGCCGGACAGTTTAATCAGCCCCAGCATTTT
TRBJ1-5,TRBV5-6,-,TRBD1,CASSTQGGQPQHF,TGTGCCAGCAGCACACAGGGGGGGCAGCCCCAGCATTTT
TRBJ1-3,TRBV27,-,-,CASYAGNTIYF,TGTGCCAGCTACGCCGGAAACACCATATATTTT
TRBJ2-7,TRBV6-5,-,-,CASRRSRLLYEQYF,TGTGCCAGCAGACGGAGCCGACTACTCTACGAGCAGTACTTC
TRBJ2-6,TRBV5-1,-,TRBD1,CASSFFRTGSGANVLTF,TGCGCCAGCAGCTTCTTTCGGACAGGGTCTGGGGCCAACGTCCTGACTTTC
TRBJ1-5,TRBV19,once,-,CASSRDSNQPQHF,TGTGCCAGTAGTCGCGATAGCAATCAGCCCCAGCATTTT
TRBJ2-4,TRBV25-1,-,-,CASRLDETPFFKNIQYF,TGTGCCAGCAGGTTAGATGAAACGCCCTTCTTCAAAAACATTCAGTACTTC
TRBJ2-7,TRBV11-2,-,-,CASSPLRMGVSYEQYF,TGTGCCAGCAGCCCCCTACGAATGGGGGTTTCCTACGAGCAGTACTTC
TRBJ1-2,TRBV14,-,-,CASSQTPGGRTDGYTF,TGTGCCAGCAGCCAAACCCCCGGGGGCAGGACGGATGGCTACACCTTC
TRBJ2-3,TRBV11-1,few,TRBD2,CASSPMTSGGTDTQYF,TGTGCCAGCAGCCCTATGACTAGCGGGGGCACAGATACGCAGTATTTT
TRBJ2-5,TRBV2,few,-,CASREQQETQYF,TGTGCCAGCAGGGAGCAGCAAGAGACCCAGTACTTC
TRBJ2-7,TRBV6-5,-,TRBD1,CASGNPTGATYEQYF,TGTGCCAGCGGCAATCCGACAGGGGCTACCTACGAGCAGTACTTC